The clone carrying this TCR beta chain was observed many times. The target antigen is unknown. The data are from a study of T cell repertoires in cytomegalovirus infection. Study-wide findings and caveats: Carriage of CMV together with the relevant HLA was identifiable through cumulative public TCR beta family frequency. Ex vivo, HLA-C-restricted CMV-specific TCR beta clonotypes prevailed over the rest of the response.

TCRdb ran MiXCR on the reads and lists one entry per CDR3 protein. This sample has a few hundred thousand distinct CDR3 sequences, with just under 40% found just once. The TCR was taken from a human donor in good health (CMV status not recorded). Some clones in this sample may be carry-over from other donors' samples. Here the sequenced sample was cultured PBMCs, taken from culture after CMV antigen stimulation.

CDR3 coding DNA: TGTGCCAGCAGCTCCCGCCAGAGAGGGTCCGATTCACCCCTCCACTTT. It codes for CASSSRQRGSDSPLHF. The chain couples TRBV7-2 to TRBJ1-6; D is uncertain. Trimming removed 4 bases from V and 8 bases from J, with 18 bases in between. Germline V CDR1 and CDR2: SGHTA, FQGNSA. This CDR3 comprises 16 residues.